These 19 T cell receptor beta chains share one sample of origin, sequenced in a study of cytomegalovirus exposure and HLA in healthy donors. The PCR used 60 Vbeta and 13 Jbeta primers. Libraries were prepared by immunoSEQ multiplex PCR; TCRdb keeps only in-frame clonotypes and omits some of them. Here the sample spans just under 95,000 clones, about 83% being singletons. Material for sequencing was PBMCs. The source is a young woman in good health and CMV-seropositive.

The chain recombines TRBV29-1 with TRBJ2-1, with TRBD2 matching over 7 bases. Germline assignment: CDR1 SQVTM and CDR2 ANQGSEA. The length of the CDR3 is 11 residues. J lost 8 bases, V lost 4 bases, and 2 bases had no gene match. The CDR3 sequence: CSVGAGDEQFF. The CDR3, as DNA: TGCAGCGTTGGGGCGGGGGATGAGCAGTTCTTC.

This clone was seen only a few times. The V gene is TRBV4-1, the J gene TRBJ1-5; 7 nucleotides align to TRBD1. CDR1 is MGHRA, CDR2 YSYEKL, per germline. This CDR3 has 15 amino acids. Trimming took 3 bases from V and 7 from J; bases not matched to a gene: 9. CDR3 bases: TGCGCCAGCAGCCATCTACAGGGGTGGAACCAGCCCCAGCATTTT. Amino acids: CASSHLQGWNQPQHF.

V usage is TRBV5-4 and J usage is TRBJ1-5, with a tentative D call TRBD1 (5 bases). V lost 1 base and J 6 bases, leaving 14 bases between the germline ends. Germline CDR1 is SGHNT and CDR2 is YYREEE (reference sequence). The CDR3 runs to 15 residues. CDR3 loop: CASSLYGASGQPQHF. The CDR3 region has the DNA TGTGCCAGCAGCTTGTATGGGGCCTCGGGTCAGCCCCAGCATTTT. The full variable domain, rest sourced from reference TRBV5-4 and TRBJ1-5, is ETGVTQSPTHLIKTRGQQVTLRCSSQSGHNTVSWYQQALGQGPQFIFQYYREEENGRGNFPPRFSGLQFPNYSSELNVNALELDDSALYLCASSLYGASGQPQHFGDGTRLSIL.

The chain uses TRBV7-6 and TRBJ1-2; D call uncertain. CDR3 length: 13 residues. Germline-derived CDR1 and CDR2 are SGHVS and FNYEAQ. V lost 3 bases to trimming and J lost 2 bases, with 7 bases between them. Written as DNA, the CDR3 is TGTGCCAGCAGCTTCACAGAGAACTATGGCTACACCTTC. Translated: CASSFTENYGYTF.

The J gene is TRBJ2-2, the V gene TRBV30; TRBD2 matches 14 bases. The CDR3 loop spans 16 amino acids. Germline values: CDR1 GTSNPN, CDR2 SVGIG (reference sequence). V gave up 0 bases and J gave up 8 bases; unmatched junction bases: 5. Here the CDR3 DNA reads TGTGCCTGGAGTGTAGGGACTAGCGGGAGTTGGGGGGAGCTGTTTTTT. This gives the protein CAWSVGTSGSWGELFF.

This clone was recorded only once. The CDR3 sequence is CASSRLQGSYEQYF. CDR3 DNA: TGTGCCAGCAGTCGTTTACAGGGTTCCTACGAGCAGTACTTC. V gene TRBV7-9 combines with J gene TRBJ2-7, with D possibly matching TRBD1 (6 bases). Per the germline V gene, CDR1 is SEHNR and CDR2 is FQNEAQ (reference sequence). Trimming stripped 6 bases from V and 1 base from J, with 13 bases between. The CDR3 extends over 14 amino acids.

The J gene is TRBJ2-3, the V gene TRBV7-9, with 9 bases lining up with TRBD1. This CDR3 region has 17 residues. Germline lookup yields CDR1 SEHNR and CDR2 FQNEAQ (reference sequence). With V trimmed by 0 bases and J by 1 base, 5 bases remained unmatched. This CDR3 is CASSLATGGPRTDTQYF. CDR3 in DNA: TGTGCCAGCAGCTTAGCCACAGGGGGCCCCCGCACAGATACGCAGTATTTT. The full variable domain, its missing parts supplied by reference TRBV7-9 and TRBJ2-3, is DTGVSQNPRHKITKRGQNVTFRCDPISEHNRLYWYRQTLGQGPEFLTYFQNEAQLEKSRLLSDRFSAERPKGSFSTLEIQRTEQGDSAMYLCASSLATGGPRTDTQYFGPGTRLTVL.

The gene calls are TRBV15 and TRBJ2-1; 10 nucleotides line up with TRBD2. CDR3 length: 12 amino acids. CDR1 and CDR2 (germline): LNHNV, YYDKDF (reference sequence). V lost 8 bases, J lost 7 bases, and 2 bases stayed unmatched. CDR3 loop: CATGTSVNEQFF. The CDR3 bases are TGTGCCACCGGGACTAGCGTGAATGAGCAGTTCTTC.

This clone was recorded only once. The rearrangement joins TRBV6-5 to TRBJ2-7; 7 nucleotides align to TRBD1. The CDR3 runs to 13 residues. Germline assignment: CDR1 MNHEY and CDR2 SVGAGI. Germline trimming cut 8 bases from V and 3 bases from J; bases unmatched to any gene: 7. DNA for the CDR3: TGTGCCAGCCGGGTTACAGGGGACTACGAGCAGTACTTC. This encodes CASRVTGDYEQYF.

V is TRBV4-1 and J is TRBJ2-7; 7 bases are shared with TRBD2. The CDR3 contains 15 residues. V gave up 1 base and J gave up 1 base; unmatched junction bases: 4. Germline V gene sequence: CDR1 MGHRA, CDR2 YSYEKL. CDR3 sequence: CASSQVSGPSYEQYF. In DNA, the CDR3 is TGCGCCAGCAGCCAAGTTAGCGGGCCTTCCTACGAGCAGTACTTC.

This chain joins TRBV4-1 and TRBJ2-3; TRBD2 is a possible D gene (6 bases). V was cut by 4 bases and J by 0 bases, with 14 bases left in between. CDR1 is MGHRA and CDR2 is YSYEKL in the germline V gene. This CDR3 is 16 amino acids long. The CDR3 DNA reads TGCGCCAGCAGCCCCTGGGGGGAAACTAGCACAGATACGCAGTATTTT. It specifies CASSPWGETSTDTQYF.

The rearrangement uses TRBV4-1 and TRBJ2-5; maybe TRBD1 (5 bases). Germline V CDR1 and CDR2: MGHRA, YSYEKL. The CDR3 has 13 residues. With 1 base removed from V and 5 bases from J, the gap between germline ends came to 8 bases. Here the CDR3 reads CASSQAGRETQYF. CDR3 DNA sequence: TGCGCCAGCAGCCAAGCAGGGCGGGAGACCCAGTACTTC.

V gene TRBV5-4 combines with J gene TRBJ1-1; D might be TRBD1 (5 bases). This CDR3 spans 15 amino acids. Germline CDR1 SGHNT, CDR2 YYREEE (reference sequence). V lost 3 bases to trimming and J lost 1 base, with 13 bases between them. The DNA of the CDR3 is TGTGCCAGCAGCTGGGGTGGACAAGGGAACACTGAAGCTTTCTTT. Protein product: CASSWGGQGNTEAFF.

The genes are TRBV5-1 and TRBJ2-3, with 10 bases identical to TRBD2. The CDR3 runs 17 residues. CDR1 is SGHRS, CDR2 YFSETQ, per germline. The ends lost 0 bases at V and 2 bases at J; junction bases unmatched: 6. CDR3 nucleotide sequence: TGCGCCAGCAGCTTGGAGGGGAGCGGGGGGGCCACAGATACGCAGTATTTT. It encodes CASSLEGSGGATDTQYF. Full variable domain (remainder filled in from reference TRBV5-1 and TRBJ2-3): KAGVTQTPRYLIKTRGQQVTLSCSPISGHRSVSWYQQTPGQGLQFLFEYFSETQRNKGNFPGRFSGRQFSNSRSEMNVSTLELGDSALYLCASSLEGSGGATDTQYFGPGTRLTVL.

V and J are TRBV28 and TRBJ1-2; TRBD1 matches at 12 bases. Germline CDR1 and CDR2: MDHEN and SYDVKM. J lost 8 bases, V lost 10 bases, and 11 bases had no gene match. The CDR3 has 14 amino acids. The CDR3 loop reads CATSGAGQGAGYTF. CDR3 DNA sequence: TGTGCCACCTCAGGTGCGGGACAGGGGGCAGGCTACACCTTC.

The chain employs TRBV10-3 and TRBJ2-7, with TRBD1 identical over 7 bases. V was pared by 1 base and J by 2 bases, with 8 bases of the junction left unmatched. Germline V gene data show CDR1 as ENHRY and CDR2 as SYGVKD. The CDR3 loop spans 16 amino acids. CDR3 amino acids: CAISEYPTGLTYEQYF. For the CDR3, the DNA is TGTGCCATCAGTGAGTATCCGACAGGGTTAACCTACGAGCAGTACTTC.

This chain uses TRBV10-1 with TRBJ2-1, with D maybe TRBD2 (7 bases). This CDR3 is 14 amino acids long. V lost 8 bases and J lost 8, with 19 bases in between. Germline CDR1 is WNHNN and CDR2 is SYGVQD (reference sequence). CDR3 DNA: TGCGCCAGCGGGGGAAAGGGGGGGCTGTATGAGCAGTTCTTC. Protein sequence: CASGGKGGLYEQFF.

To note about this clone: Compared with germline, one end of the junction differs, possibly owing to a read error. The chain carries TRBV7-7 and TRBJ2-2; 10 bases map to TRBD2. Looked up from germline, CDR1 is SSHAT and CDR2 is FNYEAQ (reference sequence). The CDR3 extends over 16 amino acids. CDR3 coding DNA: TGTGCTAGCAGCTTATCTAGCGGGAGTGTCACCGGGGAGCTGTTTTTT. Translated: CASSLSSGSVTGELFF.

J is TRBJ1-1 and V is TRBV4-2; D unresolved. V lost 0 bases to trimming and J lost 1 base, with 9 bases between them. The length of the CDR3 is 15 residues. Germline values: CDR1 LGHNA, CDR2 YNFKEQ. The CDR3 protein is CASSQDRDGNTEAFF. The CDR3 nucleotides read TGTGCCAGCAGCCAAGATCGGGATGGGAACACTGAAGCTTTCTTT.